The rows below give T cell receptor beta chains drawn from one sample of a study of OX40 agonist ivuxolimab in advanced cancers. Assay: immunoSEQ multiplex PCR; the TCRdb copy retains only in-frame clones and omits some. In the table there are 90,000 to 100,000 clones, approximately 86% of which are singletons. This material consisted of CD4+ or CD8+ T cells sorted from blood, taken in a trial of the OX40 agonist ivuxolimab. These receptors were collected from an adult with an advanced solid tumor such as melanoma, head and neck, liver or kidney cancer. CDR3s include the opening cysteine and the closing phenylalanine or tryptophan.

v_gene	j_gene	CDR3aa
TRBV29-1	TRBJ1-2	CSVDGGSSGYTF
TRBV4-1	TRBJ2-1	CASSHLSIVAGDNEQFF
TRBV5-1	TRBJ2-3	CASSSVTGRSTDTQYF
TRBV7-8	TRBJ2-7	CASSRGGSSYEQYF
TRBV28	TRBJ2-6	CASSFRGSSGANVLTF
TRBV19	TRBJ1-1	CASSIRQGAGTEAFF
TRBV30	TRBJ1-3	CAWTLSGGHTIYF
TRBV6-5	TRBJ2-3	CASSYSDRRDTQYF
TRBV19	TRBJ1-1	CASSISGGRAAEAFF
TRBV11-1	TRBJ2-3	CASSLDGGRVDTQYF
TRBV7-9	TRBJ2-1	CASSYPGTTGSEQFF
TRBV28	TRBJ1-1	CASSLLGWNTEAFF
TRBV30	TRBJ2-4	CAWRAGGPNIQYF
TRBV7-2	TRBJ2-3	CASSSLTRTDTQYF
TRBV28	TRBJ1-6	CASHPQTYNSPLHF
TRBV7-9	TRBJ2-5	CASSQSGLAGGRETQYF
TRBV6-5	TRBJ2-1	CASSRLAGAYNEQFF
TRBV27	TRBJ2-6	CASSKRGGGANVLTF
TRBV30	TRBJ1-6	CALAGQEDSPLHF
TRBV29-1	TRBJ2-3	CSVAGTSGTDTQYF
TRBV30	TRBJ2-1	CAWQTGVAYNEQFF
TRBV19	TRBJ1-1	CASRKGAVGNTEAFF
TRBV7-2	TRBJ1-4	CASSSGQGLGMFF
TRBV29-1	TRBJ1-2	CSVDPQGVHGYTF
TRBV6-1	TRBJ2-2	CASSGGNANTGELFF
TRBV10-3	TRBJ1-4	CAISDAQGFEKLFF
TRBV7-2	TRBJ1-1	CASSLVAGSTEAFF
TRBV30	TRBJ2-1	CAWSVGISGKNEQFF
TRBV30	TRBJ2-2	CALRDRPNTGELFF
TRBV18	TRBJ2-2	CASSPGTKGTNTGELFF
TRBV6-4	TRBJ1-1	CASRAPTGGVAFF
TRBV7-2	TRBJ2-6	CASSRDSTSGANVLTF
TRBV7-9	TRBJ1-5	CASSYGTGDSNQPQHF
TRBV29-1	TRBJ1-4	CSVDDANEKLFF
TRBV29-1	TRBJ1-2	CSTQGRGANYGYTF
TRBV6-1	TRBJ1-1	CASSTEVGLQAFF
TRBV28	TRBJ1-2	CATSTDFNYGYTF
TRBV11-1	TRBJ2-2	CASSLIGSIGELFF
TRBV7-8	TRBJ2-3	CASSSPPDYQTQYF
TRBV11-3	TRBJ2-1	CASSSGTYNEQFF
TRBV6-5	TRBJ1-1	CASSSEGSSGTEAFF
TRBV5-4	TRBJ1-2	CASRQSDNYGYTF
TRBV9	TRBJ2-1	CASSPQVGSYNEQFF
TRBV5-4	TRBJ2-2	CASSLRTSGGRAGELFF
TRBV27	TRBJ1-5	CASRFLGASQPQHF
TRBV19	TRBJ2-1	CASIDSGRASYNEQFF
TRBV13	TRBJ2-4	CASSLMSGQGNIQYF
TRBV30	TRBJ2-3	CARRGLAGGADTQYF
TRBV19	TRBJ1-6	CASSLQKVGSPLHF
TRBV6-5	TRBJ1-2	CASIASGGNYGYTF
TRBV6-5	TRBJ1-2	CASSWSGGLNYGYTF
TRBV28	TRBJ1-1	CASTSTGQASDEAFF
TRBV28	TRBJ1-5	CASRFQGNLAQPQHF
TRBV5-1	TRBJ2-5	CASSPSLAGLRETQYF
TRBV7-9	TRBJ1-6	CASSSGQGAGSPLHF
TRBV28	TRBJ2-2	CASSYRGGTGELFF
TRBV2	TRBJ1-3	CASSERGNSGNTIYF
TRBV11-2	TRBJ1-6	CASRRVEGNNSPLHF